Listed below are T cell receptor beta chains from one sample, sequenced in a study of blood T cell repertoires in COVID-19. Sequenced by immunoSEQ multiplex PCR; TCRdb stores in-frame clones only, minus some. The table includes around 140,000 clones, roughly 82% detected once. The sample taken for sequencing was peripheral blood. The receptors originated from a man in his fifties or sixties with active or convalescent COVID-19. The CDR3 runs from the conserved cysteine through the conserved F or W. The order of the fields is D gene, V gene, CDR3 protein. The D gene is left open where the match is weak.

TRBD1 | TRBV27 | CASSRRQGDNQPQHF
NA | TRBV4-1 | CASSQETRVPPGNTIYF
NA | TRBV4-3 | CASSAGGDQPQHF
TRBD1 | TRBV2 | CARTGAGNTIYF
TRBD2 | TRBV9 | CASSVVWFETSGGIAHTQYF
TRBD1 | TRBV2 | CASSGQGAGTGELFF
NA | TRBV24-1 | CATSDSSPGTQYF
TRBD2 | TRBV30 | CAWRKLAGYTDTQYF
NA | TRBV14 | CASSLVRGYGYTF
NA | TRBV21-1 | CASSKADGQQIYSNQPQHF
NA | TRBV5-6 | CASSLARDTEAFF
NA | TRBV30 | CAWSVQGGGMKFF
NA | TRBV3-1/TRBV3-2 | CASSQPGQSSYNEQFF
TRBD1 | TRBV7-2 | CASSLVQGPNQPQHF
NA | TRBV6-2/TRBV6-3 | CASSQLRQVDYGYTF
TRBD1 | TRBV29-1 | CSVWTGGMAKNIQYF
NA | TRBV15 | CATSTGILYNEQFF
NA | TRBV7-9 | CASSLEGLTEAFF
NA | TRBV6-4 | CASSGQESSYNEQFF
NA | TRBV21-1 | CASSTLAGGTQETQYF
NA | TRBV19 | CASSIAQQGGSEAFF
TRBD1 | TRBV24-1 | CASRWGQGSSNQPQHF
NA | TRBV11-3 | CATRERGSGNTIYF
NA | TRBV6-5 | CASSYSTRGMYGYTF
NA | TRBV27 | CASSLNREVGPLHF
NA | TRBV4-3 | CASSLQRGEADYGYTF
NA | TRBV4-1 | CASSQQVSNQPQHF
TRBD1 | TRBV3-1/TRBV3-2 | CASSQEAGTVRTEAFF
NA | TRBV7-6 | CASSLGRETQYF
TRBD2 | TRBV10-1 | CASSEQLAGTYEQYF
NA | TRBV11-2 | CASSLSKQYGYTF
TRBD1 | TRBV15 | CATSRDLDRGIANEKLFF
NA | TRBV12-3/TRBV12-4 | CASTGITGNTIYF
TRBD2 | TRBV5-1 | CASSLGLAETPQGTQYF
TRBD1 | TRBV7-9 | CASSKGQGRNEQYF
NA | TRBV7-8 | CASSLVAGGSVNTEAFF
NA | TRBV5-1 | CASSLVGGKFSTDTQYF
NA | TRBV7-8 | CASVRSGANVLTF
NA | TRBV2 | CASEGPTEEQYF
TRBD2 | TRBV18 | CASSLGLAKDNEQFF
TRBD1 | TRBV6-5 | CASRDGTGGRYGYTF
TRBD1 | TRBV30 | CAWIQGASGEAFF
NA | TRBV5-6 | CASSLVRASPYTDTQYF
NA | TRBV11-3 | CASSPSPRGQTQYF
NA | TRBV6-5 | CASSYGGGRIGYTF
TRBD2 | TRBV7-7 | CASSLRSSGRASVLFF
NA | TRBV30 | CAWSSQGYQPQHF
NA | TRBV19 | CASRAPGERLLSGGNTIYF